The 26 T cell receptor beta chains below all came from one sample that was sequenced in a study of PD-1 blockade in classical Hodgkin lymphoma. Time point of the sample: cycle 4 day 1 (C4D1), after less than seven weeks of nivolumab. With no exception, relapse followed autologous stem cell transplantation in all patients, and brentuximab vedotin exposure varied. Clones were sequenced by immunoSEQ multiplex PCR, and TCRdb holds only the in-frame ones, with some missing. The table shows some 93,000 clones, with roughly 78% occurring only once. The sequenced sample was peripheral blood mononuclear cells (PBMCs), obtained before the fourth cycle of nivolumab. The origin of the receptors is a human donor with classical Hodgkin lymphoma.

The chain employs TRBV10-3 and TRBJ2-3; TRBD1 is a possible D gene (6 bases). Germline V gene lookup returns CDR1 ENHRY and CDR2 SYGVKD. CDR3 length: 14 residues. The ends were cut back, 10 bases at V and 5 bases at J, with 19 bases in the middle. CDR3: CATRDTIEKDTQYF. The CDR3 DNA sequence: TGTGCCACCCGGGACACCATCGAAAAAGATACGCAGTATTTT.

This chain's CDR3 is CASSDNSLYEQYF. In DNA form, the CDR3 reads TGTGCCAGCAGTGATAACAGTCTCTACGAGCAGTACTTC. This chain connects TRBV25-1 to TRBJ2-7, with unresolved D. Trimming took off 3 bases at V and 3 bases at J, with 9 bases between the two ends. The CDR3 consists of 13 residues. CDR1 is MGHDK, CDR2 SYGVNS, per germline.

The CDR3 DNA follows: TGTGCCAGCAGTTTGGGGGTCGGGGTACTGAGTAGGGCTTTCTTT. Translating it yields CASSLGVGVLSRAFF. The V call is TRBV28, the J call TRBJ1-1; tentatively, D is TRBD1 (5 bases). Germline CDR1 is MDHEN and CDR2 is SYDVKM. The V gene lost 3 bases and the J gene lost 11 bases, with 22 bases spanning the gap. The CDR3 contains 15 residues.

The chain employs TRBV10-3 and TRBJ2-6; D call uncertain. Trimming cost V 5 bases and J 0 bases, with 14 bases left between them. CDR1 ENHRY and CDR2 SYGVKD come from the germline V gene. The CDR3 sequence is 17 residues long. The DNA of the CDR3 is TGTGCCATCAGTTGGGGTTCTACGCTCTCTGGGGCCAACGTCCTGACTTTC. This translates into CAISWGSTLSGANVLTF.

The chain joins TRBV9 to TRBJ2-7; perhaps TRBD2 as D (5 bases). Deletions cut 0 bases from V and 6 bases from J, with 10 bases between. The CDR3 runs 13 residues. Per the germline V gene, CDR1 is SGDLS and CDR2 is YYNGEE. CDR3 amino acids: CASSVGLAREQYF. The DNA for the CDR3 is TGTGCCAGCAGCGTAGGCCTAGCTCGCGAGCAGTACTTC. Drawing the rest from reference TRBV9 and TRBJ2-7, the complete variable domain is DSGVTQTPKHLITATGQRVTLRCSPRSGDLSVYWYQQSLDQGLQFLIQYYNGEERAKGNILERFSAQQFPDLHSELNLSSLELGDSALYFCASSVGLAREQYFGPGTRLTVT.

V is TRBV7-9 and J is TRBJ1-2; D is undetermined. There are 12 residues in the CDR3. V was clipped by 0 bases and J by 11 bases, with 10 bases between them. Germline lookup yields CDR1 SEHNR and CDR2 FQNEAQ (reference sequence). CDR3 amino acids: CASSLAAEGYTF. CDR3 bases: TGTGCCAGCAGCTTAGCGGCCGAAGGTTACACCTTC.

The chain has TRBV7-6 and TRBJ2-7, with 8 bases fitting TRBD1. Trimming took 1 base from V and 3 from J; bases not matched to a gene: 2. This CDR3 is built from 14 residues. The germline CDR1 and CDR2 sequences are SGHVS and FNYEAQ. Here the CDR3 DNA reads TGTGCCAGCAGCTTAGGGGGACAGGTCTACGAGCAGTACTTC. Its protein product is CASSLGGQVYEQYF.

The CDR3 spells CASSPPSGSTDTQYF. The CDR3 DNA follows: TGTGCCAGCAGTCCCCCTAGCGGGAGCACAGATACGCAGTATTTT. The chain recombines TRBV6-5 with TRBJ2-3, with 8 bases identical to TRBD2. V lost 5 bases and J lost 0; bases outside the gene matches: 4. The CDR3 is 15 amino acids. Germline-derived CDR1 and CDR2 are MNHEY and SVGAGI.

The rearrangement uses TRBV18 and TRBJ1-6, with no clear D. The CDR3 extends over 14 amino acids. V was cut by 2 bases and J by 8 bases, with 10 bases left in between. Germline CDR1 KGHSH, CDR2 LQKENI. The CDR3 DNA is TGTGCCAGCTCACCAATGGCAGTGTATTCACCCCTCCACTTT. Translation: CASSPMAVYSPLHF.

The genes are TRBV5-4 and TRBJ2-7; 9 bases are shared with TRBD2. V lost 4 bases to trimming and J lost 7 bases; unmatched junction nucleotides: 15. CDR3 length: 16 amino acids. Germline values: CDR1 SGHNT, CDR2 YYREEE (reference sequence). CDR3 sequence reads: CASSPWFAGGPGEQYF. In DNA, the CDR3 is TGTGCCAGCAGCCCGTGGTTTGCGGGAGGGCCGGGGGAGCAGTACTTC.

The rearrangement uses TRBV19 and TRBJ1-5; the D gene is possibly TRBD1 (5 bases). CDR1 is LNHDA, CDR2 SQIVND, per germline (reference sequence). The CDR3 runs to 18 residues. Trimming stripped 3 bases from V and 0 bases from J, with 18 bases between. The CDR3 loop reads CASSMSGQGSRSNQPQHF. CDR3 in DNA: TGTGCCAGTAGTATGTCCGGGCAGGGAAGTCGTAGCAATCAGCCCCAGCATTTT.

V usage is TRBV11-2 and J usage is TRBJ2-5; tentatively, D is TRBD2 (6 bases). Germline V gene data show CDR1 as SGHAT and CDR2 as FQNNGV. The CDR3 extends over 17 amino acids. The germline V and J ends were trimmed by 4 bases and 1 base, with 19 bases remaining between them. CDR3 bases: TGTGCCAGCAGCTCGGAAGGGTGGGGGGTTCCCCAAGAGACCCAGTACTTC. It specifies CASSSEGWGVPQETQYF.

Only a few counts were recorded for this clone. The V and J genes are TRBV6-5 and TRBJ1-5; possible D gene TRBD1, 5 bases. This CDR3 has 15 amino acids. Trimming cost V 7 bases and J 0 bases, with 13 bases left between them. Germline lookup yields CDR1 MNHEY and CDR2 SVGAGI. The CDR3 sequence: CASKVQAYSNQPQHF. The CDR3 DNA reads as TGTGCCAGCAAGGTACAGGCGTATAGCAATCAGCCCCAGCATTTT.

The chain employs TRBV29-1 and TRBJ2-3; possible D gene TRBD1, 6 bases. The germline gives CDR1 SQVTM, CDR2 ANQGSEA. V was trimmed by 5 bases and J by 2 bases, leaving 17 bases between them. CDR3 size: 15 residues. DNA of the CDR3: TGCAGCGTTAAGGGGGTGCGGATCTTCACAGATACGCAGTATTTT. Protein product: CSVKGVRIFTDTQYF.

The J gene is TRBJ2-7, the V gene TRBV7-2; 8 nucleotides match TRBD2. This CDR3 region has 14 residues. Trimming removed 3 bases from V and 7 bases from J; junction bases left unmatched: 8. Germline CDR1 SGHTA, CDR2 FQGNSA. This chain's CDR3 is CASSFGGADTEQYF. The CDR3, as DNA: TGTGCCAGCAGCTTCGGGGGGGCCGATACGGAGCAGTACTTC.

This clone is a singleton in its sample. The J gene is TRBJ2-5, the V gene TRBV6-6, with D tentatively TRBD2 (5 bases). This CDR3 is built from 14 residues. In germline, CDR1 is MNHNY, CDR2 SVGAGI (reference sequence). Between the trimmed V and J ends, which lost 6 bases and 0 bases, there was a span of 11 bases. The chain's CDR3 is CASSSSGNQETQYF. The CDR3 DNA sequence: TGTGCCAGCAGCTCATCGGGGAACCAAGAGACCCAGTACTTC.

The DNA for the CDR3 is TGCACCAGCAGCCTCCAAAAGGCGGGAGGGACTATCCAAGAGACCCAGTACTTC. This gives the protein CTSSLQKAGGTIQETQYF. The rearrangement links TRBV1 to TRBJ2-5; the table's D gene call, TRBD2, was not cross checked with the DNA. TRBV1 is described as a pseudogene. CDR3 length equals 18 residues.

The genes are TRBV27 and TRBJ1-4; D gene unclear. The CDR3 has 14 residues. With 5 bases removed from V and 5 bases from J, the gap between germline ends came to 12 bases. The germline gives CDR1 MNHEY, CDR2 SMNVEV (reference sequence). The CDR3 reads CASSEPDPNEKLFF. The CDR3 coding sequence is TGTGCCAGCAGTGAGCCGGACCCCAATGAAAAACTGTTTTTT.

The chain employs TRBV5-4 and TRBJ1-3, with TRBD1 matching over 10 bases. Germline assignment: CDR1 SGHNT and CDR2 YYREEE (reference sequence). The CDR3 contains 14 residues. Trimming removed 4 bases from V and 4 bases from J; junction bases left unmatched: 2. The CDR3: CASSPGQGGNTIYF. CDR3 in DNA: TGTGCCAGCAGCCCGGGACAGGGGGGAAACACCATATATTTT. Complete variable domain (other parts from reference TRBV5-4 and TRBJ1-3): ETGVTQSPTHLIKTRGQQVTLRCSSQSGHNTVSWYQQALGQGPQFIFQYYREEENGRGNFPPRFSGLQFPNYSSELNVNALELDDSALYLCASSPGQGGNTIYFGEGSWLTVV.

V usage is TRBV9 and J usage is TRBJ2-7, with 9 positions matching TRBD1. The CDR3 has 15 residues. With 4 bases clipped from V and 6 bases from J, the junction kept 11 bases outside the gene matches. CDR1 is SGDLS, CDR2 YYNGEE, per germline. The CDR3 region has the DNA TGTGCCAGCAGCTTGGGACAGGGAAACCTACTCGAGCAGTACTTC. Amino acids: CASSLGQGNLLEQYF. Based on the CDR3 plus reference TRBV9 and TRBJ2-7, the full variable domain is DSGVTQTPKHLITATGQRVTLRCSPRSGDLSVYWYQQSLDQGLQFLIQYYNGEERAKGNILERFSAQQFPDLHSELNLSSLELGDSALYFCASSLGQGNLLEQYFGPGTRLTVT.

This sequence joins TRBV18 and TRBJ2-3; 8 positions match TRBD1. The CDR3 totals 14 residues. Germline CDR1 reads KGHSH; CDR2 reads LQKENI. Trimming cost V 2 bases and J 4 bases; bases outside gene matches: 2. CDR3 in DNA: TGTGCCAGCTCACCATCACAGGGGGCAGATACGCAGTATTTT. Translating it yields CASSPSQGADTQYF. Full variable domain (missing parts from reference TRBV18 and TRBJ2-3): NAGVMQNPRHLVRRRGQEARLRCSPMKGHSHVYWYRQLPEEGLKFMVYLQKENIIDESGMPKERFSAEFPKEGPSILRIQQVVRGDSAAYFCASSPSQGADTQYFGPGTRLTVL.

This clone was seen a single time. The chain is built from TRBV19 and TRBJ1-5; the D gene is possibly TRBD1 (6 bases). CDR1 is LNHDA and CDR2 is SQIVND in the germline V gene (reference sequence). Deletions cut 6 bases from V and 3 bases from J, with 15 bases between. CDR3 length: 15 amino acids. Written as DNA, the CDR3 is TGTGCCAGTAGATTCCCCGGACAGATCAATCAGCCCCAGCATTTT. Encoded protein: CASRFPGQINQPQHF.

The rearrangement joins TRBV19 to TRBJ2-7; D may be TRBD1 (5 bases). In germline, CDR1 is LNHDA, CDR2 SQIVND (reference sequence). The CDR3 sequence is 16 residues long. Between the trimmed V and J ends, which lost 6 bases and 2 bases, there was a span of 20 bases. CDR3 sequence reads: CASSSTDTPVPYEQYF. The DNA of the CDR3 is TGTGCCAGTAGCTCGACAGACACCCCCGTTCCCTACGAGCAGTACTTC.

The J gene is TRBJ2-2, the V gene TRBV10-3, with D tentatively TRBD2 (7 bases). The CDR3 has 15 amino acids. V lost 4 bases, J lost 4 bases, and 13 bases lay in between. The germline V gene has CDR1 ENHRY and CDR2 SYGVKD. The CDR3 sequence: CAISARGPPTGELFF. The CDR3 DNA follows: TGTGCCATCAGTGCGCGGGGGCCCCCCACCGGGGAGCTGTTTTTT.

V gene TRBV19 combines with J gene TRBJ2-3; 9 bases are a match to TRBD2. CDR1 is LNHDA and CDR2 is SQIVND in the germline V gene (reference sequence). This CDR3 is built from 15 residues. Unmatched junction bases numbered 9, after V lost 6 bases and J lost 5 bases. The CDR3, as DNA: TGTGCCAGTAGGGATGGAGCGGGGGGCCGAGATACGCAGTATTTT. This translates into CASRDGAGGRDTQYF.

This clone was picked up one time. V and J are TRBV7-9 and TRBJ2-1; 7 nucleotides agree with TRBD1. Germline CDR1 SEHNR, CDR2 FQNEAQ (reference sequence). The CDR3 runs 14 residues. After removal of 4 bases from V and 3 bases from J, the junction contained 3 bases not matched to a gene. DNA for the CDR3: TGTGCCAGCAGCTCGCGACAGGGCTACAATGAGCAGTTCTTC. This codes for CASSSRQGYNEQFF.